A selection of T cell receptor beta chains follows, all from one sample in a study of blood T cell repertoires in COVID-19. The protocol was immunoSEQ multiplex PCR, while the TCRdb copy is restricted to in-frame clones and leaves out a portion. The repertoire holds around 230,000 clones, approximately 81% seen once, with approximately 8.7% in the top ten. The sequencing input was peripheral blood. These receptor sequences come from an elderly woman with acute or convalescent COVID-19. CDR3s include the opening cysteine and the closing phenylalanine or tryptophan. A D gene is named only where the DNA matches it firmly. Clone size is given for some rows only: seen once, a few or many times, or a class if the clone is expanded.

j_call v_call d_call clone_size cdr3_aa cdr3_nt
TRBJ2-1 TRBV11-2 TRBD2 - CASSPILTSGNEQFF TGTGCCAGCAGCCCCATCTTGACTAGCGGGAATGAGCAGTTCTTC
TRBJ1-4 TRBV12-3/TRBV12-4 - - CASSGSAGEKLFF TGTGCCAGCAGTGGGTCTGCGGGGGAAAAACTGTTTTTT
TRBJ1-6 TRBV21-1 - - CASSKGNRLGISPLHF TGTGCCAGCAGCAAAGGAAACAGGCTTGGCATTTCACCCCTCCACTTT
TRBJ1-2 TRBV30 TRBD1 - CAWSRDRAHYGYTF TGTGCCTGGTCCCGGGACAGGGCCCACTATGGCTACACCTTC
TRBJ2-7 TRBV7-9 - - CASSSDRYEQYF TGTGCCAGCAGCTCTGACAGATACGAGCAGTACTTC
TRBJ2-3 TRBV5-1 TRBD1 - CASSFRQGAGDTQYF TGCGCCAGCAGCTTCCGACAGGGGGCAGGAGATACGCAGTATTTT
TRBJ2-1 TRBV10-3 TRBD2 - CAISELAGNEQFF TGTGCCATCAGTGAGTTAGCGGGTAATGAGCAGTTCTTC
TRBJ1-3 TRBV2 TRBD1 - CASSEGGQGLSGNTIYF TGTGCCAGCAGTGAAGGGGGACAGGGGCTCTCTGGAAACACCATATATTTT
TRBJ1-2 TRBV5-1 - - CASSYDMQARNGYTF TGCGCCAGCAGCTACGACATGCAGGCCAGAAATGGCTACACCTTC
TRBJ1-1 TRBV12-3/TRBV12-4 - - CASSLFGQEAFF TGTGCCAGCAGTTTATTTGGACAGGAAGCTTTCTTT
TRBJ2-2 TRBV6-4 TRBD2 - CASSASSGVNTGELFF TGTGCCAGCAGTGCCTCTAGCGGGGTGAACACCGGGGAGCTGTTTTTT
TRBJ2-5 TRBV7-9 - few CASSLSQGGETQYF TGTGCCAGCAGCTTATCCCAGGGTGGCGAGACCCAGTACTTC
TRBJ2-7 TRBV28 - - CASLGGGAYEQYF TGTGCCAGCCTCGGTGGAGGGGCCTACGAGCAGTACTTC
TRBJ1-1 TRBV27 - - CASSLVGGQWNTEAFF TGTGCCAGCAGTTTAGTCGGGGGGCAGTGGAACACTGAAGCTTTCTTT
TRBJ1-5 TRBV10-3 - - CAISEQGDNQPQHF TGTGCCATCAGTGAACAAGGGGACAATCAGCCCCAGCATTTT
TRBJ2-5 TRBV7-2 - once CASSLALGRGETQYF TGTGCCAGCAGCTTAGCGCTGGGGAGAGGAGAGACCCAGTACTTC
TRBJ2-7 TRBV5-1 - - CASSSLDSMNEQYF TGCGCCAGCAGCTCCCTGGACTCAATGAACGAGCAGTACTTC
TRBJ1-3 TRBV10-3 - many CAISEGARSGNTIYF TGTGCCATCAGTGAGGGGGCGAGGTCTGGAAACACCATATATTTT
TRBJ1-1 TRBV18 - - CASSPTGLATEAFF TGTGCCAGCTCACCCACAGGGTTGGCCACTGAAGCTTTCTTT
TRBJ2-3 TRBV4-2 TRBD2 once CASSQGGLANTDTQYF TGTGCCAGCAGCCAAGGGGGACTAGCCAACACAGATACGCAGTATTTT
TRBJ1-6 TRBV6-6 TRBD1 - CATGQGAFSPLHF TGTGCCACTGGACAGGGGGCTTTTTCACCCCTCCACTTT
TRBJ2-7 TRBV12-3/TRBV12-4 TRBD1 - CASRLAGGYEQYF TGTGCCAGCAGGCTGGCAGGGGGCTACGAGCAGTACTTC
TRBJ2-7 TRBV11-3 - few CASSPRTEYEQYF TGTGCCAGCAGCCCCAGGACAGAGTACGAGCAGTACTTC
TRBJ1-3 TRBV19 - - CATTQGSGNTIYF TGTGCCACTACCCAGGGCTCTGGAAACACCATATATTTT
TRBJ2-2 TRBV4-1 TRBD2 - CASRLAGLTGELFF TGCGCCAGCAGGCTAGCGGGACTCACCGGGGAGCTGTTTTTT
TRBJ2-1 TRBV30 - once CAWSGIAQVNEQFF TGTGCCTGGAGTGGGATAGCCCAAGTAAATGAGCAGTTCTTC
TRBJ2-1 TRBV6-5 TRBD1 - CASSFTGEPYNEQFF TGTGCCAGCAGTTTCACAGGGGAACCCTACAATGAGCAGTTCTTC
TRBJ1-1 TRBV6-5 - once CASKTGVNTEAFF TGTGCCAGCAAAACAGGAGTGAACACTGAAGCTTTCTTT
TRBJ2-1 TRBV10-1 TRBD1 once CASSESGAGGGNEQFF TGCGCCAGCAGTGAGTCGGGGGCAGGGGGTGGCAATGAGCAGTTCTTC
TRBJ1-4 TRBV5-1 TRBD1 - CASSLRGTGDEKLFF TGCGCCAGCAGCTTGAGAGGGACAGGGGATGAAAAACTGTTTTTT
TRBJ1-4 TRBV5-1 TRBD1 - CASSAQGAANEKLFF TGCGCCAGCAGCGCGCAGGGGGCGGCTAATGAAAAACTGTTTTTT
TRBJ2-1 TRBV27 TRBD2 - CASSPRTSFRGDEQFF TGTGCCAGCAGTCCTCGGACTAGCTTTAGGGGTGATGAGCAGTTCTTC
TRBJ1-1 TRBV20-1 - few CSASKVAGAGVGAEAFF TGCAGTGCTAGTAAAGTTGCAGGCGCTGGGGTAGGGGCTGAAGCTTTCTTT
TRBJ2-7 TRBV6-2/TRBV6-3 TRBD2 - CASSYWSREGEQYF TGTGCCAGCAGTTATTGGAGCAGGGAGGGCGAGCAGTACTTC
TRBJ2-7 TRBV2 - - CASSEVGGRASYEQYF TGTGCCAGCAGTGAAGTCGGGGGACGGGCCTCCTACGAGCAGTACTTC
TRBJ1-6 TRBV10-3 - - CAISESDNGAGSPLHF TGTGCCATCAGTGAGTCGGACAATGGTGCCGGGTCACCCCTCCACTTT
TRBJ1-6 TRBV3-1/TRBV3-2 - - CASSSRDNSPLHF TGTGCCAGCAGCAGCAGGGATAATTCACCCCTCCACTTT
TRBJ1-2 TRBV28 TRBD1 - CASFKAGGPYNYGYTF TGTGCCAGCTTCAAAGCAGGGGGCCCTTATAACTATGGCTACACCTTC
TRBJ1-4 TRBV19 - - CASRDRNEKLFF TGTGCCAGTAGGGACAGAAATGAAAAACTGTTTTTT
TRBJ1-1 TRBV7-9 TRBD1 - CASSLHPWDRGRTEAFF TGTGCCAGCAGCTTACACCCGTGGGACAGGGGGAGGACTGAAGCTTTCTTT
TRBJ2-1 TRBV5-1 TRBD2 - CASSLALGGGYNEQFF TGCGCCAGCAGCTTGGCCCTTGGCGGGGGGTACAATGAGCAGTTCTTC
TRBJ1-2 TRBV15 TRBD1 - CATSRVRDRGEGIF TGTGCCACCAGCAGAGTACGGGACAGGGGCGAAGGCATCTTC
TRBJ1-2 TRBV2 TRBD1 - CASSRTGGRYGYTF TGTGCCAGCAGTCGGACAGGGGGCCGGTATGGCTACACCTTC
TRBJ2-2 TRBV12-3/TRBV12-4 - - CASSTLPTGELFF TGTGCCAGCAGTACCCTACCGACCGGGGAGCTGTTTTTT
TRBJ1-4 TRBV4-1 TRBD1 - CASSQTGTGSNEKLFF TGCGCCAGCAGCCAAACCGGGACAGGGTCTAATGAAAAACTGTTTTTT
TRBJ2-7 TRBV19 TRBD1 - CASSTTDGTGTYEQYF TGTGCCAGTAGTACGACTGACGGGACAGGTACCTACGAGCAGTACTTC
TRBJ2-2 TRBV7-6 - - CASSLEGGNTGELFF TGTGCCAGCAGCTTAGAAGGCGGGAACACCGGGGAGCTGTTTTTT
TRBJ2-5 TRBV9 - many CASSAAVRETQYF TGTGCCAGCAGCGCCGCGGTGCGGGAGACCCAGTACTTC
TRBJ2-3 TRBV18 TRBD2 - CASSRTSGDTDTQYF TGTGCCAGCTCACGGACTAGCGGGGACACAGATACGCAGTATTTT
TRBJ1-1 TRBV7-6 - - CASSEVAVMKNTEAFF TGTGCCAGCAGCGAGGTCGCGGTAATGAAGAACACTGAAGCTTTCTTT
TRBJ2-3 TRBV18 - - CASSPGSPIWTDTQYF TGTGCCAGCAGTCCAGGGTCCCCTATATGGACAGATACGCAGTATTTT
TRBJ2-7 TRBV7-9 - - CASSSQEGHSYEQYF TGTGCCAGCAGCTCACAAGAGGGTCACTCCTACGAGCAGTACTTC
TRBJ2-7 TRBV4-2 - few CASSQDVTVSYEQYF TGTGCCAGCAGCCAAGATGTGACAGTCTCCTACGAGCAGTACTTC
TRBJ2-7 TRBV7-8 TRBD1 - CASSRSTGGYDEQYF TGTGCCAGCAGTCGTTCCACAGGGGGATACGACGAGCAGTACTTC
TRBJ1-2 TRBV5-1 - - CASSSDGGNGYTF TGCGCCAGCAGCTCCGACGGGGGAAACGGCTACACCTTC
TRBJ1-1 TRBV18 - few CASSRDINTEAFF TGTGCCAGCTCACGGGACATCAACACTGAAGCTTTCTTT
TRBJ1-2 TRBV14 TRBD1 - CASSPTGTYGYTF TGTGCCAGCAGCCCGACAGGGACCTATGGCTACACCTTC
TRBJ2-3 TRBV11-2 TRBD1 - CASSPGRGTGRVDTQYF TGTGCCAGCAGCCCCGGGAGAGGGACAGGGCGTGTAGATACGCAGTATTTT
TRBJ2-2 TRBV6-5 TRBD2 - CASSYLLAGDAGELFF TGTGCCAGCAGTTATCTCCTAGCGGGAGACGCCGGGGAGCTGTTTTTT
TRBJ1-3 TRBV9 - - CASSVGAGLSGNTIYF TGTGCCAGCAGCGTAGGTGCAGGGCTATCTGGAAACACCATATATTTT